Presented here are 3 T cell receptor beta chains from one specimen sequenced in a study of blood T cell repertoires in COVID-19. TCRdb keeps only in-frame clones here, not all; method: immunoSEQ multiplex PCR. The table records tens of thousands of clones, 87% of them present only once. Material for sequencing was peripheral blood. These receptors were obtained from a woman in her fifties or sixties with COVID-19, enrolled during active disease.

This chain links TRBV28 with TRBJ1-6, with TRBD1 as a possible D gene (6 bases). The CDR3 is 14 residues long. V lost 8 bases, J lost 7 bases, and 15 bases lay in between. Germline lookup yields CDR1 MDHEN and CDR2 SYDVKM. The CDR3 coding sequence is TGTGCCAGCGGATTGACAGGTTTGAATTCACCCCTCCACTTT. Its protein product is CASGLTGLNSPLHF.

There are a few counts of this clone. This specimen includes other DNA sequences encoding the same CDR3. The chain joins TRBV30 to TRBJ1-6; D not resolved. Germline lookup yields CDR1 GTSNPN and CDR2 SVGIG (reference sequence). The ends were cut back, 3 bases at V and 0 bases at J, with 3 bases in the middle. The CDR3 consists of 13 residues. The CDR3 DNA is TGTGCCTGGAGGAGCTCCTATAATTCACCCCTCCACTTT. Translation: CAWRSSYNSPLHF.

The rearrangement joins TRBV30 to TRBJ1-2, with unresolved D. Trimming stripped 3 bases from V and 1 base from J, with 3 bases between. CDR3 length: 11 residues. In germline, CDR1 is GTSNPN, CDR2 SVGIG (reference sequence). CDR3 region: CAWSFNYGYTF. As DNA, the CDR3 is TGTGCCTGGAGCTTTAACTATGGCTACACCTTC. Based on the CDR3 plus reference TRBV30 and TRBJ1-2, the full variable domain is SQTIHQWPATLVQPVGSPLSLECTVEGTSNPNLYWYRQAAGRGLQLLFYSVGIGQISSEVPQNLSASRPQDRQFILSSKKLLLSDSGFYLCAWSFNYGYTFGSGTRLTVV.